These 20 T cell receptor beta chains came from one sample sequenced in a study of blood T cells in healthy people across ages. The second PCR ran roughly 6 to 12 cycles with a sample-barcoded 5' primer and J-beta primers. TCRdb re-derived calls from the 5' RACE reads in MiXCR, one entry per CDR3 protein. This sample carries hundreds of thousands of distinct CDR3 sequences, around 45% of them seen once, and the ten largest clones take roughly 30%. Material for sequencing was blood. The receptors shown here come from an older woman in good health.

This sequence joins TRBV7-2 and TRBJ1-5; TRBD1 might be the D (5 bases). Germline CDR1 SGHTA, CDR2 FQGNSA. The V and J ends lost 3 bases and 3 bases respectively, with 15 bases between them. CDR3 length: 16 residues. CDR3: CASSLVWDGNNQPQHF. In DNA, the CDR3 is TGTGCCAGCAGCTTGGTTTGGGACGGGAACAATCAGCCCCAGCATTTT.

This clonotype was seen once. The chain combines TRBV27 with TRBJ2-1; D is unresolved. The CDR3 has 11 amino acids. Germline-derived CDR1 and CDR2 are MNHEY and SMNVEV (reference sequence). V was cut by 3 bases and J by 8 bases, with 5 bases left in between. The DNA for the CDR3 is TGTGCCAGCAGTTTTGGTTATGAGCAGTTCTTC. Residues: CASSFGYEQFF.

The rearrangement links TRBV5-1 to TRBJ1-1; 9 positions agree with TRBD1. The V segment lost 0 bases and the J segment 4 bases; nucleotides outside the gene matches: 4. The CDR3 has 15 residues. The germline CDR1 and CDR2 sequences are SGHRS and YFSETQ. CDR3 nucleotides: TGCGCCAGCAGCTTGGGGGACAGGGCGATCACTGAAGCTTTCTTT. Residues: CASSLGDRAITEAFF.

Concerning this clonotype: This is likely a read error, given that the CDR3 carries no conserved phenylalanine or tryptophan at its end. V and J are TRBV28 and TRBJ1-2; D remains unclear. Germline CDR1 MDHEN, CDR2 SYDVKM. Trimming shortened V by 8 bases and J by 5 bases, and 12 bases separated the two germline ends. The CDR3 runs 12 residues. The CDR3 region has the DNA TGTGCCAGCGTGAGAGGGATATATGGCTACACCTTA. It specifies CASVRGIYGYTL.

The chain has TRBV18 and TRBJ2-5; D possibly corresponds to TRBD1 (5 bases). The CDR3 contains 13 residues. CDR1 is KGHSH, CDR2 LQKENI, per germline. Trimming stripped 0 bases from V and 6 bases from J, with 8 bases between. DNA for the CDR3: TGTGCCAGCTCACCACCACTGGGGCAGACCCAGTACTTC. As protein: CASSPPLGQTQYF.

This clonotype was seen a single time. J is TRBJ1-2 and V is TRBV7-9; unclear D gene. The CDR3 has 14 residues. Germline CDR1 is SEHNR and CDR2 is FQNEAQ (reference sequence). V was cut by 5 bases and J by 2 bases, with 12 bases left in between. The CDR3 is CASSTRTENYGYTF. In nucleotides, the CDR3 is TGTGCCAGCAGCACTCGGACTGAGAACTATGGCTACACCTTC.

The chain recombines TRBV3-1 with TRBJ2-1; 8 bases match TRBD2. Germline CDR1 LGHDT, CDR2 YNNKEL (reference sequence). Losses at the gene ends were 2 bases for V and 9 bases for J; bases not matched to a gene: 6. CDR3 length: 14 residues. The CDR3 DNA reads TGTGCCAGCAGCCAATTCGGGAGGGCCAGTGAGCAGTTCTTC. This translates into CASSQFGRASEQFF.

The chain joins TRBV5-8 to TRBJ2-4, with D perhaps matching TRBD1 or TRBD2 (5 bases each). V lost 3 bases and J lost 2, with 18 bases in between. The length of the CDR3 is 17 residues. The V gene's germline CDR1 is SGHTS and CDR2 YDEGEE. This CDR3 is CASSWGLRSGTKNIQYF. The DNA for the CDR3 is TGTGCCAGCAGCTGGGGGTTGAGGTCAGGAACCAAAAACATTCAGTACTTC.

The chain has TRBV2 and TRBJ2-7; maybe TRBD1 (6 bases). The J call could be wrong; TRBJ2-5 is a better fit for the DNA end. CDR1 is SNHLY and CDR2 is FYNNEI in the germline V gene. This CDR3 has 15 residues. The CDR3 DNA sequence: TGTGCCAGCAGTGAAAGGGAAACAGGGCCAGAGACCCAGTACTTC. Amino acid sequence: CASSERETGPETQYF.

This clonotype was observed a handful of times. The V call is TRBV29-1, the J call TRBJ2-4, with D hard to call. The V gene's germline CDR1 is SQVTM and CDR2 ANQGSEA. With 3 bases removed from V and 1 base from J, the gap between germline ends came to 7 bases. The CDR3 sequence is 13 residues long. The CDR3 sequence: CSVEDTAKNIQYF. The DNA for the CDR3 is TGCAGCGTTGAGGATACCGCCAAAAACATTCAGTACTTC.

The chain joins TRBV6-5 to TRBJ1-5, with TRBD1 matching over 9 bases. CDR1 and CDR2 from the germline V gene are MNHEY and SVGAGI. CDR3 length equals 16 residues. Trimming cost V 8 bases and J 3 bases; bases outside gene matches: 11. CDR3 DNA sequence: TGTGCCAGCCGGAGGGTGACAGGGGGTAACAATCAGCCCCAGCATTTT. Residues: CASRRVTGGNNQPQHF.

The table lists this clonotype with many counts. This rearrangement joins TRBV28 to TRBJ2-7; no reliable D call. CDR1 is MDHEN, CDR2 SYDVKM, per germline. This CDR3 is built from 11 residues. Trimming shortened V by 6 bases and J by 2 bases, and 5 bases separated the two germline ends. This chain's CDR3 is CASSLAYEQYF. The CDR3 region has the DNA TGTGCCAGCAGCTTAGCCTACGAGCAGTACTTC.

This clonotype has a handful of counts. V usage is TRBV2 and J usage is TRBJ2-3; perhaps TRBD1 as D (5 bases). This CDR3 region has 12 residues. Trimming left V 2 bases short and J 8 bases short, with 8 bases between. Germline loops: CDR1 SNHLY, CDR2 FYNNEI. Here the CDR3 reads CASSERDSTQYF. CDR3 nucleotide sequence: TGTGCCAGCAGTGAAAGAGACAGTACGCAGTATTTT.

This chain connects TRBV7-9 to TRBJ2-7; no reliable D call. Germline CDR1 and CDR2: SEHNR and FQNEAQ (reference sequence). Trimming shortened V by 7 bases and J by 4 bases, and 14 bases separated the two germline ends. The CDR3 is made up of 13 amino acids. DNA for the CDR3: TGTGCCAGCATGGGCCAGAGAGAGTACGAGCAGTACTTC. Translating it yields CASMGQREYEQYF.

The genes are TRBV4-3 and TRBJ2-1; no firm D call. The closer fit of TRBJ2-7 to the DNA end suggests the J call may be wrong. CDR1 is LGHNA and CDR2 is YSLEER in the germline V gene. This CDR3 comprises 15 residues. CDR3 nucleotides: TGCGCCAGCAGCCAAGAGAATGAACCCTACAATGAGCAGTACTTC. Its translation: CASSQENEPYNEQYF.

The chain uses TRBV2 and TRBJ2-1; a possible D gene is TRBD2 (5 bases). The V end was cut by 0 bases, the J end by 7 bases, with 13 bases between. Germline CDR1 reads SNHLY; CDR2 reads FYNNEI. The CDR3 is 15 amino acids. In nucleotides, the CDR3 is TGTGCCAGCAGTGAAGCGCGGGCAACCCCTAATGAGCAGTTCTTC. This codes for CASSEARATPNEQFF.

This sequence joins TRBV20-1 and TRBJ2-7; D unclear. CDR1 and CDR2 from the germline V gene are DFQATT and SNEGSKA (reference sequence). The CDR3 contains 14 residues. V was pared by 5 bases and J by 2 bases, with 16 bases between. The CDR3 loop is CSAPSGSSTYEQYF. The DNA of the CDR3 is TGCAGTGCTCCCTCCGGGTCCTCTACCTACGAGCAGTACTTC.

For this clonotype: Being one base from a much bigger clone, this may be a read error. V and J are TRBV30 and TRBJ2-4, with a possible D match to TRBD2 (6 bases). Looked up from germline, CDR1 is GTSNPN and CDR2 is SVGIG (reference sequence). V dropped 3 bases and J dropped 6 bases, with 15 bases sitting between them. CDR3 size: 14 residues. The CDR3 spells CAWRIGGIGNIQYF. Written as DNA, the CDR3 is TGTGCCTGGAGGATCGGGGGAATTGGAAACATTCAGTACTTC.

The V gene is TRBV20-1, the J gene TRBJ1-2; 7 bases are shared with TRBD1. The germline gives CDR1 DFQATT, CDR2 SNEGSKA (reference sequence). CDR3 length: 13 residues. Germline trimming cut 6 bases from V and 2 bases from J; bases unmatched to any gene: 6. CDR3 loop: CSAPATGNYGYTF. Here the CDR3 DNA reads TGCAGTGCCCCGGCGACAGGGAACTATGGCTACACCTTC.

This chain joins TRBV20-1 and TRBJ2-3; TRBD2 is a possible D gene (6 bases). Germline V gene data show CDR1 as DFQATT and CDR2 as SNEGSKA (reference sequence). This CDR3 is built from 13 residues. Between the trimmed V and J ends, which lost 5 bases and 4 bases, there was a span of 13 bases. CDR3 sequence: CSAQGLPPDTQYF. The CDR3, as DNA: TGCAGTGCTCAAGGACTACCTCCAGATACGCAGTATTTT.